Shown below are 24 T cell receptor beta chains from a single sample sequenced in a study of T cells in Graves' hyperthyroidism and ophthalmopathy. The CDR3 regions of TCR beta were amplified from RNA transcripts. First-round RT-PCR with HTBI primers amplified the TCR CDR3 region. TCRdb fed the multiplex PCR reads into MiXCR, producing one record per CDR3 protein. This table has 500,000 to 650,000 distinct CDR3 sequences, about 20% appearing once. The sample consisted of blood. These receptors originate from a man aged 35 to 55 with Graves' ophthalmopathy.

This clonotype was counted only a few times. CDR3 in amino acids: CASRLRGGEQYF. In nucleotides, the CDR3 is TGTGCCAGCAGACTAAGGGGTGGCGAGCAGTACTTC. The chain carries TRBV11-2 and TRBJ2-7; D might be TRBD1 (5 bases). This CDR3 is built from 12 residues. The ends were cut back, 6 bases at V and 6 bases at J, with 12 bases in the middle. Germline assignment: CDR1 SGHAT and CDR2 FQNNGV.

This clonotype was seen only a few times. The rearrangement joins TRBV7-9 to TRBJ1-1; D not certain. The CDR3 sequence is 15 residues long. V gave up 5 bases and J gave up 3 bases, with 16 bases separating them. Looked up from germline, CDR1 is SEHNR and CDR2 is FQNEAQ (reference sequence). This CDR3 reads CASSASLPLYTEAFF. CDR3 sequence (DNA): TGTGCCAGCAGCGCCTCCTTACCGCTCTACACTGAAGCTTTCTTT.

A word on this clonotype: A single base separates this from a much larger clone, so it may be a read error. This chain joins TRBV3-1 and TRBJ1-4, with 9 bases identical to TRBD1. Germline V gene data show CDR1 as LGHDT and CDR2 as YNNKEL (reference sequence). The length of the CDR3 is 15 residues. J gave up 6 bases and V 9 bases, and 11 bases lay outside the gene matches. For the CDR3, the DNA is TGTGCCAGGAGCGCACAGGGGGCGGGGTATGAAAAACTGTTTTTT. Amino acid sequence: CARSAQGAGYEKLFF.

The J gene is TRBJ2-7, the V gene TRBV7-2, with TRBD2 identical over 14 bases. Germline CDR1 reads SGHTA; CDR2 reads FQGNSA. Losses at the gene ends were 3 bases for V and 0 bases for J; bases not matched to a gene: 4. This CDR3 has 17 residues. CDR3 DNA sequence: TGTGCCAGCAGCTTCGGGACTAGCGGGAGAGACTCCTACGAGCAGTACTTC. As protein: CASSFGTSGRDSYEQYF.

The CDR3 is CASSWDRDEQYF. The CDR3 DNA follows: TGTGCCAGCAGCTGGGACAGGGACGAGCAGTACTTC. The V and J genes are TRBV13 and TRBJ2-7; TRBD1 agrees at 9 bases. V dropped 4 bases and J dropped 5; count of bases not matched to a gene: 0. There are 12 residues in the CDR3. Germline V lookup: CDR1 PRHDT, CDR2 FYEKMQ (reference sequence).

This clonotype was recorded many times. The chain is built from TRBV3-1 and TRBJ2-5, with D perhaps matching TRBD2 (5 bases). Germline assignment: CDR1 LGHDT and CDR2 YNNKEL (reference sequence). V lost 1 base and J 4 bases, leaving 13 bases between the germline ends. The CDR3 spans 15 residues. CDR3 in amino acids: CASSQAGGISETQYF. CDR3 bases: TGTGCCAGCAGCCAAGCAGGAGGCATTTCAGAGACCCAGTACTTC.

This clonotype has only a few counts. This chain uses TRBV11-2 with TRBJ2-2, with 11 bases matching TRBD1. Germline V gene data show CDR1 as SGHAT and CDR2 as FQNNGV. The CDR3 totals 15 residues. With V trimmed by 6 bases and J by 7 bases, 7 bases remained unmatched. For the CDR3, the DNA is TGTGCCAGCAGACGAAGGACAGGGGGCAGCGGGGAGCTGTTTTTT. Its protein product is CASRRRTGGSGELFF.

This clonotype appeared a few times. The CDR3 DNA follows: TGCAGCGCCGCCCGACTAGAAGGCGGGACCCAGTACTTC. Amino acid sequence: CSAARLEGGTQYF. This chain connects TRBV29-1 to TRBJ2-5; perhaps TRBD2 as D (6 bases). Trimming cost V 7 bases and J 7 bases, with 19 bases left between them. Germline V gives CDR1 SQVTM, CDR2 ANQGSEA. The CDR3 runs 13 residues. Drawing the rest from reference TRBV29-1 and TRBJ2-5, the complete variable domain is SAVISQKPSRDICQRGTSLTIQCQVDSQVTMMFWYRQQPGQSLTLIATANQGSEATYESGFVIDKFPISRPNLTFSTLTVSNMSPEDSSIYLCSAARLEGGTQYFGPGTRLLVL.

The genes are TRBV4-1 and TRBJ2-7, with 8 positions matching TRBD1. The CDR3 is 13 residues long. With V trimmed by 3 bases and J by 3 bases, 1 base remained unmatched. The germline gives CDR1 MGHRA, CDR2 YSYEKL. As DNA, the CDR3 is TGCGCCAGCAGCCAGGGGACAGGCTACGAGCAGTACTTC. This codes for CASSQGTGYEQYF.

This clonotype appeared many times. The chain uses TRBV30 and TRBJ1-1; a possible D gene is TRBD1 (5 bases). Germline loops: CDR1 GTSNPN, CDR2 SVGIG (reference sequence). Trimming removed 4 bases from V and 2 bases from J, with 8 bases in between. The CDR3 extends over 12 amino acids. CDR3 bases: TGTGCCTGGATTGGGACCAACACTGAAGCTTTCTTT. Residues: CAWIGTNTEAFF.

This sequence joins TRBV28 and TRBJ1-1, with unresolved D. The V gene lost 5 bases and the J gene lost 5 bases, with 18 bases spanning the gap. The germline gives CDR1 MDHEN, CDR2 SYDVKM. The CDR3 length is 15 residues. The CDR3 bases are TGTGCCAGCAGTCCCCGGACGGCTCGGATGACTGAAGCTTTCTTT. Protein: CASSPRTARMTEAFF.

A single count supports this clonotype. The rearrangement links TRBV7-9 to TRBJ2-3; either TRBD1 or TRBD2 may fit D (6 bases each). The CDR3 has 14 amino acids. Trimming pared 5 bases from V and 5 bases from J, leaving 14 bases between. Germline V CDR1 and CDR2: SEHNR, FQNEAQ (reference sequence). The CDR3 spells CASSVEGGGDTQYF. CDR3 bases: TGTGCCAGCAGCGTAGAGGGGGGCGGAGATACGCAGTATTTT.

The gene calls are TRBV6-1 and TRBJ2-1; a possible D gene is TRBD2 (5 bases). Germline lookup yields CDR1 MNHNS and CDR2 SASEGT. The V end was cut by 7 bases, the J end by 5 bases, with 18 bases between. The CDR3 is made up of 15 amino acids. In nucleotides, the CDR3 is TGTGCCAGCACCCTCGGGATAAATGGCAACAATGAGCAGTTCTTC. It specifies CASTLGINGNNEQFF.

The chain combines TRBV19 with TRBJ2-3, with D perhaps TRBD1 (6 bases). The CDR3 sequence is 14 residues long. Germline CDR1 LNHDA, CDR2 SQIVND (reference sequence). V lost 3 bases, J lost 2 bases, and 9 bases lay in between. CDR3 region: CASSIWGPTDTQYF. The DNA of the CDR3 is TGTGCCAGTAGTATTTGGGGGCCCACAGATACGCAGTATTTT. The variable domain in full, with the rest retrieved from reference TRBV19 and TRBJ2-3, is DGGITQSPKYLFRKEGQNVTLSCEQNLNHDAMYWYRQDPGQGLRLIYYSQIVNDFQKGDIAEGYSVSREKKESFPLTVTSAQKNPTAFYLCASSIWGPTDTQYFGPGTRLTVL.

The chain is built from TRBV20-1 and TRBJ2-4; D gene ambiguous. The V and J ends lost 5 bases and 0 bases respectively, with 5 bases between them. Germline CDR1 reads DFQATT; CDR2 reads SNEGSKA (reference sequence). The CDR3 length is 12 residues. Here the CDR3 DNA reads TGCAGTGCTCTGGGAGCCAAAAACATTCAGTACTTC. Translating gives CSALGAKNIQYF.

CDR3 nucleotides: TGTGCCAGCAGCTTAGCGGTTTTAGCGGGGGTGAACACAGATACGCAGTATTTT. It yields the protein CASSLAVLAGVNTDTQYF. The chain couples TRBV7-9 to TRBJ2-3; 9 bases are shared with TRBD2. Trimming cost V 0 bases and J 2 bases; bases outside gene matches: 9. Germline CDR1 is SEHNR and CDR2 is FQNEAQ (reference sequence). The CDR3 runs 18 residues.

This clonotype was detected ten times or more. CDR3 sequence: CSASKMGRATDQPQHF. CDR3 sequence (DNA): TGCAGTGCTAGTAAAATGGGAAGGGCGACCGATCAGCCCCAGCATTTT. The chain links TRBV20-1 to TRBJ1-5; D unclear. CDR3 length: 16 amino acids. V was trimmed by 3 bases and J by 5 bases, leaving 20 bases between them. Germline assignment: CDR1 DFQATT and CDR2 SNEGSKA (reference sequence).

This clonotype was recorded many times. The chain combines TRBV4-1 with TRBJ2-7, with TRBD1 matching over 7 bases. This CDR3 region has 15 residues. Trimming at V came to 5 bases and at J to 2 bases, leaving 9 bases not matched to a gene. Germline values: CDR1 MGHRA, CDR2 YSYEKL. The CDR3 nucleotides are TGCGCCAGCAGCTATAACTACAGGGGACCCTACGAGCAGTACTTC. Its translation: CASSYNYRGPYEQYF.

The V call is TRBV20-1, the J call TRBJ2-2; D unresolved. The CDR3 has 11 residues. Trimming left V 2 bases short and J 13 bases short, with 11 bases between. From germline, CDR1 is DFQATT and CDR2 SNEGSKA (reference sequence). The CDR3 region is CSARLLGGLFF. The CDR3 bases are TGCAGTGCTAGATTGCTAGGTGGGCTGTTTTTT.

This clonotype was detected a few times. J is TRBJ2-2 and V is TRBV19, with 10 bases fitting TRBD2. Germline V gene sequence: CDR1 LNHDA, CDR2 SQIVND (reference sequence). The trim removed 6 bases at V and 7 bases at J, leaving 8 bases unmatched. The CDR3 runs to 15 residues. The DNA of the CDR3 is TGTGCCAGTAGATTTGGGACTAGCGATGTCGGGGAGCTGTTTTTT. Protein: CASRFGTSDVGELFF.

This clonotype was seen repeatedly, ten times or more. The chain couples TRBV18 to TRBJ2-5, with no clear D. V gave up 3 bases and J gave up 1 base, with 9 bases separating them. This CDR3 has 14 residues. Germline CDR1 reads KGHSH; CDR2 reads LQKENI. The CDR3 loop reads CASSPGRLQETQYF. For the CDR3, the DNA is TGTGCCAGCTCACCCGGGCGCCTCCAAGAGACCCAGTACTTC. The full variable domain, completed using reference TRBV18 and TRBJ2-5, is NAGVMQNPRHLVRRRGQEARLRCSPMKGHSHVYWYRQLPEEGLKFMVYLQKENIIDESGMPKERFSAEFPKEGPSILRIQQVVRGDSAAYFCASSPGRLQETQYFGPGTRLLVL.

This clonotype was counted a few times. This chain uses TRBV20-1 with TRBJ2-1; either TRBD1 or TRBD2 may fit D (5 bases each). The V gene's germline CDR1 is DFQATT and CDR2 SNEGSKA (reference sequence). Trimming removed 6 bases from V and 0 bases from J, with 15 bases in between. The CDR3 sequence is 15 residues long. Here the CDR3 DNA reads TGCAGTGCCTCCAAGGGACCCAGCTCCTACAATGAGCAGTTCTTC. Its translation: CSASKGPSSYNEQFF.

At least ten counts were recorded for this clonotype. V is TRBV20-1 and J is TRBJ1-1, with 10 nucleotides matching TRBD1. V dropped 5 bases and J dropped 5; count of bases not matched to a gene: 2. Germline V gene sequence: CDR1 DFQATT, CDR2 SNEGSKA (reference sequence). The CDR3 is 12 residues long. The CDR3 sequence is CSARTGGTEAFF. The CDR3 DNA reads as TGCAGTGCTCGGACAGGGGGAACTGAAGCTTTCTTT.

The chain employs TRBV3-1 and TRBJ2-7; tentatively, D is TRBD2 (7 bases). The CDR3 consists of 15 residues. V lost 8 bases and J 2 bases, leaving 19 bases between the germline ends. The germline V gene encodes CDR1 LGHDT and CDR2 YNNKEL (reference sequence). The CDR3, as DNA: TGTGCCAGCGGCTCCACTGGGGGGGCGGCCTACGAGCAGTACTTC. As protein: CASGSTGGAAYEQYF.